The TCR beta chain described here comes from a study of T cells after yellow fever vaccination. In the case of this clonotype: Its specificity is unknown.

V lost 6 bases and J 0 bases, leaving 9 bases between the germline ends. This CDR3 has 14 amino acids. Germline V CDR1 and CDR2: MNHNS, SASEGT. The TCR cDNA carried a universal primer site and UMIs from 5'RACE template switching. TCRdb re-called the 5' RACE reads with MiXCR, one entry per CDR3 protein. The sample has 450,000 to 550,000 distinct CDR3 sequences, just over 20% seen once. Findings and caveats of the study: The booster saw the reappearance of most primary-vaccination clones (nearly 98% CD4, around 88% CD8). The study noted that FACS-sorted repertoires could contain abundant clonotypes contaminating from the bulk population.

The sequencing used PBMCs, collected 20 to 25 days after the first yellow fever vaccination. This TCR derives from a man between 18 and 29 years old who received the YFV17D yellow fever vaccine. The chain is built from TRBV6-1 and TRBJ2-4; D possibly corresponds to TRBD1 (6 bases). The DNA of the CDR3 is TGTGCCAGCAGAACAGGGTTAGCCAAAAACATTCAGTACTTC. Translated, it gives CASRTGLAKNIQYF.